This TCR beta chain was sequenced during a study of blood T cell repertoires in COVID-19. Study-wide background: PBMCs, B-cell-depleted T cells, or T cells were the source of the cDNA or gDNA that made up the material.

The protocol was immunoSEQ multiplex PCR, while the TCRdb copy is restricted to in-frame clones and leaves out a portion. The profile shows some 21,000 clones, around 70% of them singletons. V was cut by 4 bases and J by 5 bases, with 23 bases left in between. The CDR3 has 17 residues. The germline V gene has CDR1 MGHRA and CDR2 YSYEKL. Input material: peripheral blood. The sequence came from a human donor in a cohort sampled during active or convalescent COVID-19. This rearrangement joins TRBV4-1 to TRBJ1-1; weak D call: TRBD1 (5 bases). CDR3 in DNA: TGCGCCAGCAGCCCGGGGGGGGTTCGCCCCGCAAGGACTGAAGCTTTCTTT. Its protein product is CASSPGGVRPARTEAFF.